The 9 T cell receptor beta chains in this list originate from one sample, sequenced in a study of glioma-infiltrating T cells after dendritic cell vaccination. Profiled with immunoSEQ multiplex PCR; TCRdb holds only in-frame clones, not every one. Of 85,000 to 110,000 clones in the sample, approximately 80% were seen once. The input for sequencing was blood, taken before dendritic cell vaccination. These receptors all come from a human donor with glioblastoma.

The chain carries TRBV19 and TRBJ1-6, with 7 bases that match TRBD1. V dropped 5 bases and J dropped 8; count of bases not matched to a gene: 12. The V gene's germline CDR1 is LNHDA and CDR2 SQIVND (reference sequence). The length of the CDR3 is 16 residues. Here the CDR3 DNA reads TGTGCCAGTAGTTCTAACACAGGGGTCTACGATTCACCCCTCCACTTT. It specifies CASSSNTGVYDSPLHF.

CDR3 in amino acids: CASSLRGTGMNTEAFF. The CDR3 DNA follows: TGCGCCAGCAGCTTGAGGGGGACAGGGATGAACACTGAAGCTTTCTTT. This chain links TRBV5-1 with TRBJ1-1, with 9 bases lining up with TRBD1. V was pared by 1 base and J by 0 bases, with 4 bases of the junction left unmatched. This CDR3 has 16 residues. Germline V gives CDR1 SGHRS, CDR2 YFSETQ.

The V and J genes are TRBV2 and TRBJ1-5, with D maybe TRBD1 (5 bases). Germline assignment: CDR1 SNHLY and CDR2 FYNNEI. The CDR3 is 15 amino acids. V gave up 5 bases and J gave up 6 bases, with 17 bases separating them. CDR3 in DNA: TGTGCCAGCAGTTCCGGACAAACCCTCAGTCAGCCCCAGCATTTT. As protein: CASSSGQTLSQPQHF.

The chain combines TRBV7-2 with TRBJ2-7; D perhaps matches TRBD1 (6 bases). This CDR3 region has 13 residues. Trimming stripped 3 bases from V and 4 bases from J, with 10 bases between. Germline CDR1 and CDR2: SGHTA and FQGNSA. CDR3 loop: CASSLGRGYEQYF. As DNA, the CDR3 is TGTGCCAGCAGCTTGGGTAGGGGGTACGAGCAGTACTTC.

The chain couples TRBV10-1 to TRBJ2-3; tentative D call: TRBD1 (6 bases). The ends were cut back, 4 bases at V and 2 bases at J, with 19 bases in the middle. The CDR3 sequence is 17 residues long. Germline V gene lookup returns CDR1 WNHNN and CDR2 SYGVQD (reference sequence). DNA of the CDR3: TGCGCCAGCAGTGTTGGGTGGACAGACCGGAACACAGATACGCAGTATTTT. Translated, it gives CASSVGWTDRNTDTQYF.

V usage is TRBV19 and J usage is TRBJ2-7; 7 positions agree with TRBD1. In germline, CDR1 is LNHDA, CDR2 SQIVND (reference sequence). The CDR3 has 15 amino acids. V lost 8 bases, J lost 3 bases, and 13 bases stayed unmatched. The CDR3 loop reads CASFMDDRDNYEQYF. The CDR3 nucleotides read TGTGCCAGTTTTATGGACGACAGGGACAACTACGAGCAGTACTTC.

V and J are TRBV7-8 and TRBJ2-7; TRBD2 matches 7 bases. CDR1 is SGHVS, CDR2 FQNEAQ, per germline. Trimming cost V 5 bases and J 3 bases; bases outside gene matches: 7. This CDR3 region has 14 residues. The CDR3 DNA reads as TGTGCCAGCAGCCCGAGGGACTACAGCTACGAGCAGTACTTC. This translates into CASSPRDYSYEQYF.

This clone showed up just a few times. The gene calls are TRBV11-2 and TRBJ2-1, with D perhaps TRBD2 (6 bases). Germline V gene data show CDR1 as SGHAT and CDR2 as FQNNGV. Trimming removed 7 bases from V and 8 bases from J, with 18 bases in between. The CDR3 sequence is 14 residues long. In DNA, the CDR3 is TGTGCCAGCAAGAGGGACTTTGACAACGATGAGCAGTTCTTC. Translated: CASKRDFDNDEQFF.

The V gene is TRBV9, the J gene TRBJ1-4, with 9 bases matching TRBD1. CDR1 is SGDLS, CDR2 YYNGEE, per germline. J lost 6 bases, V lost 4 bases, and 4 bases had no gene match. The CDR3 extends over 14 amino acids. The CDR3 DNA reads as TGTGCCAGCAGCCCCCGGGACAGGGATGAAAAACTGTTTTTT. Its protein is CASSPRDRDEKLFF. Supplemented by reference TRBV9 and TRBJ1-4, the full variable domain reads DSGVTQTPKHLITATGQRVTLRCSPRSGDLSVYWYQQSLDQGLQFLIQYYNGEERAKGNILERFSAQQFPDLHSELNLSSLELGDSALYFCASSPRDRDEKLFFGSGTQLSVL.